This TCR beta chain was found in a study of neurological immune-mediated disorders. MiXCR, run by TCRdb on the 5' RACE reads, gives a single entry per CDR3 protein. Here the sample spans approximately 25,000 distinct CDR3 sequences, 21% being singletons. Germline V CDR1 and CDR2: DFQATT, SNEGSKA (reference sequence). CDR3 size: 16 residues. V lost 6 bases, J lost 1 base, and 11 bases stayed unmatched. This clonotype rates as medium-sized. Sequenced: PBMCs. This TCR was recovered from a woman aged 60-70 years in good health. The chain uses TRBV20-1 and TRBJ2-1; 8 positions agree with TRBD2. The DNA for the CDR3 is TGCAGTGCCAAGGGTCTTACTAGCGGTTCCTACAATGAGCAGTTCTTC. Translation: CSAKGLTSGSYNEQFF.